Below, one T cell receptor beta chain is given with its context. Its target is unknown. Clones were read by immunoSEQ multiplex PCR, and TCRdb kept only the in-frame ones, dropping some. The sample yields roughly 65,000 clones, over 65% seen once. This sample is part of a study of T cell responses to AZD1222 COVID-19 vaccine. Points from the study as a whole: At 160-218 and 743-854, vaccine-associated CD4 TCRs were dominant, and they spanned spike. Scientists sampled the repertoires only once the peak T cell response had passed. The number of AZD1222 recipients seropositive at baseline was only 6 or 7.

Losses at the gene ends were 5 bases for V and 3 bases for J; bases not matched to a gene: 5. CDR1 and CDR2 from the germline V gene are LNHDA and SQIVND (reference sequence). The CDR3 contains 14 residues. The source is an adult who received the AZD1222 COVID-19 vaccine. Source: peripheral blood, taken 28 days after the second AZD1222 dose. This sequence joins TRBV19 and TRBJ1-1, with 8 bases aligning to TRBD1. CDR3 DNA: TGTGCCAGTAGTCCAGGGGGCTGGTACACTGAAGCTTTCTTT. This translates into CASSPGGWYTEAFF.